Below are 4 T cell receptor beta chains sequenced from a single sample in a study of T cell repertoires in cytomegalovirus infection. Their cognate antigens are unknown. Using its own MiXCR run on the reads, TCRdb lists one record per CDR3 protein. The table lists 640,000 or so distinct CDR3 sequences, 30% to 40% of them singletons. The sequences come from cultured PBMCs, collected from culture after CMV antigen stimulation. The receptors here all came from a human donor in good health (CMV status not recorded). Some clones in this sample may be carry-over from other donors' samples.

The V and J genes are TRBV20-1 and TRBJ2-5; a possible D gene is TRBD1 (6 bases). With 0 bases removed from V and 1 base from J, the gap between germline ends came to 15 bases. This CDR3 is 16 amino acids long. Germline V gives CDR1 DFQATT, CDR2 SNEGSKA (reference sequence). CDR3 coding DNA: TGCAGTGCTAGAGATCCAGCAGGGGACCCCCAAGAGACCCAGTACTTC. It encodes CSARDPAGDPQETQYF.

This clonotype was picked up a small number of times. The CDR3: CASSEVGRGGWNTQYF. In DNA form, the CDR3 reads TGTGCCAGCAGTGAAGTTGGGCGGGGGGGGTGGAATACGCAGTATTTT. The chain is built from TRBV6-1 and TRBJ2-3, with 9 bases matching TRBD2. The CDR3 loop spans 16 amino acids. Germline CDR1 reads MNHNS; CDR2 reads SASEGT. V trimming: 1 base; J trimming: 7 bases; junction bases outside the gene matches: 9.

A few counts support this clonotype. The rearrangement joins TRBV12-3 or TRBV12-4 to TRBJ2-5; 13 bases align to TRBD2. There are 16 residues in the CDR3. Germline trimming cut 5 bases from V and 4 bases from J; bases unmatched to any gene: 7. In DNA, the CDR3 is TGTGCCAGCAGTCCCCGGACTAGCGGGGGCCCAGAGACCCAGTACTTC. This codes for CASSPRTSGGPETQYF.

The chain links TRBV7-6 to TRBJ2-1; tentative D call: TRBD1 (6 bases). This CDR3 region has 14 residues. The V gene's germline CDR1 is SGHVS and CDR2 FNYEAQ. The ends were cut back, 1 base at V and 8 bases at J, with 12 bases in the middle. CDR3 DNA sequence: TGTGCCAGCAGCTTAGGATGGGGGCCCGATGAGCAGTTCTTC. Protein: CASSLGWGPDEQFF.